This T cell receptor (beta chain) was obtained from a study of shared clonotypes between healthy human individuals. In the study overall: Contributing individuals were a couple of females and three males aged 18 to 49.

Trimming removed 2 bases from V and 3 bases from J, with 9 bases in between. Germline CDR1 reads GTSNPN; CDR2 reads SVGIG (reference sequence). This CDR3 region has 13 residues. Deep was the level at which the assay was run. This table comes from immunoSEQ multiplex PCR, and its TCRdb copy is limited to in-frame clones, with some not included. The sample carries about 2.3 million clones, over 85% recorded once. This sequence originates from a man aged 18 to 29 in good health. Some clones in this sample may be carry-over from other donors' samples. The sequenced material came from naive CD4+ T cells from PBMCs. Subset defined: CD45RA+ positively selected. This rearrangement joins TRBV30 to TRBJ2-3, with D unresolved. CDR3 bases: TGTGCCTGGAGTAGTCTTGAAACAGATACGCAGTATTTT. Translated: CAWSSLETDTQYF.